This entry lists 2 T cell receptor beta chains sequenced from one sample in a study of T cell responses to AZD1222 COVID-19 vaccine. Sequencing was performed with immunoSEQ multiplex PCR; in TCRdb, only in-frame clones are kept and a portion is missing. The sample yields 140,000 to 150,000 clones, around 87% seen once. Sequences were derived from peripheral blood, sampled on day 0 of AZD1222 vaccination. The receptors were gathered from an adult in good health.

The chain couples TRBV19 to TRBJ2-1; 7 bases are a match to TRBD1. V dropped 5 bases and J dropped 6; count of bases not matched to a gene: 10. Germline V gene lookup returns CDR1 LNHDA and CDR2 SQIVND (reference sequence). The CDR3 loop spans 15 amino acids. This CDR3 is CASSRRQGTTNEQFF. In nucleotides, the CDR3 is TGTGCCAGTAGTCGTCGACAGGGCACGACCAATGAGCAGTTCTTC.

This clone has only one observation. The germline gene is not matched at one end of the junction; a read error may be the cause. This chain links TRBV30 with TRBJ2-3; D is uncertain. The CDR3 is made up of 14 amino acids. The V gene's germline CDR1 is GTSNPN and CDR2 SVGIG (reference sequence). The CDR3 nucleotides are TGTGCCTGGGCTAGAAGGGATAGCATAGATACGCAGTATTTT. It is translated as CAWARRDSIDTQYF.